These 10 T cell receptor beta chains came from one sample sequenced in a study of blood T cells in healthy people across ages. Primed by a sample-barcoded 5' primer and a J-beta primer mix, a second PCR proceeded for about 7 to 11 cycles. TCRdb redid the calling of the 5' RACE reads with MiXCR, one entry per CDR3 protein. Counted here are 1.5 million or so distinct CDR3 sequences, approximately 38% occurring once; the ten biggest clones make up roughly 8.2%. The sample taken for sequencing was blood. These receptors originate from a woman aged 18 to 35 in good health.

V is TRBV20-1 and J is TRBJ1-1; no clear D gene. The CDR3 has 12 residues. V lost 2 bases to trimming and J lost 5 bases, with 9 bases between them. The V gene's germline CDR1 is DFQATT and CDR2 SNEGSKA (reference sequence). The CDR3 spells CSARLAGTEAFF. The CDR3 nucleotides are TGCAGTGCTAGACTGGCGGGTACTGAAGCTTTCTTT.

The gene calls are TRBV2 and TRBJ2-1; TRBD2 might be the D (6 bases). CDR1 and CDR2 (germline): SNHLY, FYNNEI. This CDR3 contains 20 residues. V was pared by 3 bases and J by 5 bases, with 29 bases between. The CDR3 is CASSETPSTGEKVGDNEQFF. In nucleotides, the CDR3 is TGTGCCAGCAGTGAGACCCCATCAACGGGAGAAAAGGTGGGAGACAATGAGCAGTTCTTC.

As for this clonotype: An end of the junction does not agree with germline; a read error may underlie this. The V gene is TRBV5-1, the J gene TRBJ2-3, with 9 bases lining up with TRBD2. This CDR3 is 15 amino acids long. Germline V gene lookup returns CDR1 SGHRS and CDR2 YFSETQ. This CDR3 is CAGSVTSGPTDTQYF. In DNA form, the CDR3 reads TGCGCCGGCAGCGTTACTAGCGGGCCCACAGATACGCAGTATTTT.

The V gene is TRBV9, the J gene TRBJ1-3, with D unresolved. The CDR3 length is 12 residues. The V and J ends lost 0 bases and 6 bases respectively, with 4 bases between them. Germline loops: CDR1 SGDLS, CDR2 YYNGEE. Here the CDR3 reads CASSVEENTIYF. The CDR3 DNA sequence: TGTGCCAGCAGCGTAGAGGAAAACACCATATATTTT.

A few counts support this clonotype. V usage is TRBV7-2 and J usage is TRBJ1-1; TRBD1 might be the D (5 bases). This CDR3 comprises 12 residues. The V end was cut by 1 base, the J end by 11 bases, with 11 bases between. Looked up from germline, CDR1 is SGHTA and CDR2 is FQGNSA. CDR3 sequence: CASSLGTAGAFF. CDR3 bases: TGTGCCAGCAGCTTAGGAACGGCAGGGGCTTTCTTT.

This clonotype came up many times. The chain joins TRBV6-2 or TRBV6-3 to TRBJ1-1, with unresolved D. V was cut by 0 bases and J by 1 base, with 3 bases left in between. Germline lookup yields CDR1 MNHEY and CDR2 SVGEGT. This CDR3 comprises 13 residues. The DNA of the CDR3 is TGTGCCAGCAGTTACTCGAAGAACACTGAAGCTTTCTTT. As protein: CASSYSKNTEAFF.

V usage is TRBV30 and J usage is TRBJ2-1; D is unclear. V lost 2 bases and J lost 0, with 8 bases in between. The germline CDR1 and CDR2 sequences are GTSNPN and SVGIG (reference sequence). CDR3 size: 14 residues. In DNA form, the CDR3 reads TGTGCCTGGAGTAGGAGTAGCTCCTACAATGAGCAGTTCTTC. It encodes CAWSRSSSYNEQFF.

The J gene is TRBJ1-1, the V gene TRBV2; D might be TRBD1 (6 bases). The germline V and J ends were trimmed by 5 bases and 4 bases, with 11 bases remaining between them. Looked up from germline, CDR1 is SNHLY and CDR2 is FYNNEI. This CDR3 is 13 amino acids long. The CDR3 is CASSSGASTEAFF. The CDR3, as DNA: TGTGCCAGCAGTTCAGGGGCGAGCACTGAAGCTTTCTTT.

This clonotype has just a few counts. This chain uses TRBV5-1 with TRBJ1-2, with D unclear. V was clipped by 0 bases and J by 3 bases, with 9 bases between them. The CDR3 contains 14 residues. Per germline, CDR1 SGHRS and CDR2 YFSETQ. Written as DNA, the CDR3 is TGCGCCAGCAGCTTGGAGCCCAACTACTATGGCTACACCTTC. It translates to CASSLEPNYYGYTF.

The genes are TRBV11-2 and TRBJ2-1; the D gene is possibly TRBD2 (6 bases). Looked up from germline, CDR1 is SGHAT and CDR2 is FQNNGV. The germline V and J ends were trimmed by 6 bases and 0 bases, with 12 bases remaining between them. The CDR3 spans 15 residues. CDR3 nucleotide sequence: TGTGCCAGCAGAGGGGCGACTAGCTCCTACAATGAGCAGTTCTTC. Translation gives CASRGATSSYNEQFF.